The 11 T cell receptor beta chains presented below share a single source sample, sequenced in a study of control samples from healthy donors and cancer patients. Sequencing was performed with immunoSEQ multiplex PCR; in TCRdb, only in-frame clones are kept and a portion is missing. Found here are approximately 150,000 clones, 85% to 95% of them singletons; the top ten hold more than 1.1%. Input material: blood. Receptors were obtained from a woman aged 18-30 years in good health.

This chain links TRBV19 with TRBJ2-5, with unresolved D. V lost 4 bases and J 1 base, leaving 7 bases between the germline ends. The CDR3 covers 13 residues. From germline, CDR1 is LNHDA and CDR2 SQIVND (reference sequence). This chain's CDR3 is CASSTGGQETQYF. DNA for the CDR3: TGTGCCAGTAGTACTGGCGGCCAAGAGACCCAGTACTTC.

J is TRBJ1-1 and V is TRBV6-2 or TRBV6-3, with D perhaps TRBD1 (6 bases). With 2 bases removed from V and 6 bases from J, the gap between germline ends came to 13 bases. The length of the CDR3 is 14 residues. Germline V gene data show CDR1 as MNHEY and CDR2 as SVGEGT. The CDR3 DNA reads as TGTGCCAGCAGTTACGGACAGATTTGGGCTGAAGCTTTCTTT. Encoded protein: CASSYGQIWAEAFF.

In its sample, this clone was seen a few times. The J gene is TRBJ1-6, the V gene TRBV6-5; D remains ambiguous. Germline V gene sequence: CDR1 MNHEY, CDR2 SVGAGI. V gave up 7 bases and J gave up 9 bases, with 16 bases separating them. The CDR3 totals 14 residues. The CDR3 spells CASIRETGVSPLHF. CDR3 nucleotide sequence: TGTGCCAGCATCCGGGAGACCGGGGTTTCACCCCTCCACTTT.

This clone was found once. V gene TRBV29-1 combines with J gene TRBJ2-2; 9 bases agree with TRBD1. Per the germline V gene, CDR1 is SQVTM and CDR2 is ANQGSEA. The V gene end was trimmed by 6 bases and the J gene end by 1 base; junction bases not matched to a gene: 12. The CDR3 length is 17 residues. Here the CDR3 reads CSVIIFAGQGNTGELFF. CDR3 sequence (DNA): TGCAGCGTGATCATATTCGCGGGACAGGGGAACACCGGGGAGCTGTTTTTT.

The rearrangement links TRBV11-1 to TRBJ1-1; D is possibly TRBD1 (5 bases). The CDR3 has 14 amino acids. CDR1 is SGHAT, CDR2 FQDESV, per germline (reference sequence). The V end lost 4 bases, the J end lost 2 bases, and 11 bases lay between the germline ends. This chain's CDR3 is CASSSVRGNTEAFF. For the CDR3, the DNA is TGTGCCAGCAGCTCCGTCCGGGGCAACACTGAAGCTTTCTTT.

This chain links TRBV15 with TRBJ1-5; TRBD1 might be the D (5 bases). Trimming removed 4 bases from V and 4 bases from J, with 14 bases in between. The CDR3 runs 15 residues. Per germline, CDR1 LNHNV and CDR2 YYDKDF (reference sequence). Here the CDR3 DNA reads TGTGCCACCAGCACCCGACGGGAGGGGAATCAGCCCCAGCATTTT. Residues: CATSTRREGNQPQHF.

The CDR3 DNA reads TGTGCCAGCAGTTACTCTCCGCAGGGGCCCTCCTACGAGCAGTACTTC. This translates into CASSYSPQGPSYEQYF. V gene TRBV6-6 combines with J gene TRBJ2-7, with D possibly matching TRBD1 (6 bases). Germline CDR1 and CDR2: MNHNY and SVGAGI (reference sequence). The CDR3 has 16 residues. V dropped 0 bases and J dropped 0 bases, with 12 bases sitting between them.

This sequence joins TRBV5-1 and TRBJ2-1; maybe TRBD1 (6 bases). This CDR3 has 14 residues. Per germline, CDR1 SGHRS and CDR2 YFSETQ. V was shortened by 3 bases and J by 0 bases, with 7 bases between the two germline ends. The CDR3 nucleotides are TGCGCCAGCAGCTCGACAGGCTCCTACAATGAGCAGTTCTTC. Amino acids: CASSSTGSYNEQFF.

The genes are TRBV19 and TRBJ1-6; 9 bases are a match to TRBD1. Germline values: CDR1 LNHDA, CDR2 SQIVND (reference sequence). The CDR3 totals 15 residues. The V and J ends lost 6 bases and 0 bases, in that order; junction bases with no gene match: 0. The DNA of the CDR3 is TGTGCCAGTAGGGACAGGGGCTCCTATAATTCACCCCTCCACTTT. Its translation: CASRDRGSYNSPLHF.

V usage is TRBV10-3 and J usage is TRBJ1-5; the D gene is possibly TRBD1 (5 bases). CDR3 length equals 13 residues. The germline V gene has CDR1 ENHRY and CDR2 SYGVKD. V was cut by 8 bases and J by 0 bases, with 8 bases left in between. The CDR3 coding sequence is TGTGCCATCGGGGCCGATAGCAATCAGCCCCAGCATTTT. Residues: CAIGADSNQPQHF.

In DNA, the CDR3 is TGTGCCAGCAGCTTCGACAGATTCTCCTACGAGCAGTACTTC. Translating gives CASSFDRFSYEQYF. This rearrangement joins TRBV11-2 to TRBJ2-7; possible D gene TRBD1, 5 bases. Per the germline V gene, CDR1 is SGHAT and CDR2 is FQNNGV. The CDR3 consists of 14 residues. V lost 3 bases to trimming and J lost 0 bases, with 9 bases between them.